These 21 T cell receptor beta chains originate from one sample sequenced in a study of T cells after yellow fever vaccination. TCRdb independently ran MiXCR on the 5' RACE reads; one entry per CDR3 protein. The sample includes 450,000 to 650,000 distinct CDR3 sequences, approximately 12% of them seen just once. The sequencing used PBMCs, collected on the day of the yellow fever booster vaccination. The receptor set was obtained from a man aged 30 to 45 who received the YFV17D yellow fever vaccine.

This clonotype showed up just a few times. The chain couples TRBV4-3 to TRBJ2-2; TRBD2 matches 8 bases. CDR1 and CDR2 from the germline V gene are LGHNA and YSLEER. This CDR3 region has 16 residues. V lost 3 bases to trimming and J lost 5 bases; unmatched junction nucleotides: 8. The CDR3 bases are TGCGCCAGCAGCCAGCTGACTAGCGTCGAAACCGGGGAGCTGTTTTTT. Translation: CASSQLTSVETGELFF.

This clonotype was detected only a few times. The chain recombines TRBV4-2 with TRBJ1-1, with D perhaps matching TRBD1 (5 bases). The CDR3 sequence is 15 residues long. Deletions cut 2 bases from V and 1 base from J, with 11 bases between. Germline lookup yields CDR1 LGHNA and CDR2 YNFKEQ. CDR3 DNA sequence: TGTGCCAGCAGCCAACGGAGACAGAAGAACACTGAAGCTTTCTTT. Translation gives CASSQRRQKNTEAFF.

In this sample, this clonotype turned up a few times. DNA of the CDR3: TGCGCCAGCAGCTTGGCCTCGACTAGCGGACAAGAGACCCAGTACTTC. Its protein is CASSLASTSGQETQYF. This chain joins TRBV5-1 and TRBJ2-5; 9 bases are shared with TRBD2. Trimming removed 0 bases from V and 2 bases from J; junction bases left unmatched: 5. Germline V gives CDR1 SGHRS, CDR2 YFSETQ. This CDR3 has 16 amino acids.

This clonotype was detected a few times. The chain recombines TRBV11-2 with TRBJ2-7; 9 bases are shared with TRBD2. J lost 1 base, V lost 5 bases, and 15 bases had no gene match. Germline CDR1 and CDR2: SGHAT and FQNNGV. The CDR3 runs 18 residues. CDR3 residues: CASSRLAASPGESYEQYF. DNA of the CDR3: TGTGCCAGCAGCAGACTAGCGGCCTCACCCGGGGAGTCCTACGAGCAGTACTTC. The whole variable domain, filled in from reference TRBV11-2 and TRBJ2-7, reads EAGVAQSPRYKIIEKRQSVAFWCNPISGHATLYWYQQILGQGPKLLIQFQNNGVVDDSQLPKDRFSAERLKGVDSTLKIQPAKLEDSAVYLCASSRLAASPGESYEQYFGPGTRLTVT.

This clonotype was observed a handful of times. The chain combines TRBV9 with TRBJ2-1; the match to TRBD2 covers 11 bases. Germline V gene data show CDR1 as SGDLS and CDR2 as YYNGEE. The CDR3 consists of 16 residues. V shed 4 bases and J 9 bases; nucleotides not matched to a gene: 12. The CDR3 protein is CASSHGLAGGLVEQFF. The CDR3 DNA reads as TGTGCCAGCAGCCATGGACTAGCGGGCGGATTGGTTGAGCAGTTCTTC. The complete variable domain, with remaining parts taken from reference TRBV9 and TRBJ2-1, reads DSGVTQTPKHLITATGQRVTLRCSPRSGDLSVYWYQQSLDQGLQFLIQYYNGEERAKGNILERFSAQQFPDLHSELNLSSLELGDSALYFCASSHGLAGGLVEQFFGPGTRLTVL.

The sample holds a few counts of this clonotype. The CDR3 sequence is CASSLGGQGNTIYF. The CDR3 region has the DNA TGTGCCAGCAGCTTGGGGGGGCAGGGAAACACCATATATTTT. The chain links TRBV7-6 to TRBJ1-3; the D gene is possibly TRBD1 (6 bases). The ends were cut back, 3 bases at V and 4 bases at J, with 10 bases in the middle. CDR1 and CDR2 from the germline V gene are SGHVS and FNYEAQ. This CDR3 region has 14 residues.

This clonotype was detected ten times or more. CDR3 amino acids: CASKGQRSSTDTQYF. CDR3 sequence (DNA): TGTGCCAGCAAGGGCCAGCGGTCCAGCACAGATACGCAGTATTTT. The genes are TRBV14 and TRBJ2-3, with D possibly TRBD2 on 5 matching bases. Germline assignment: CDR1 SGHDN and CDR2 FVKESK. Trimming pared 7 bases from V and 0 bases from J, leaving 14 bases between. This CDR3 is 15 amino acids long.

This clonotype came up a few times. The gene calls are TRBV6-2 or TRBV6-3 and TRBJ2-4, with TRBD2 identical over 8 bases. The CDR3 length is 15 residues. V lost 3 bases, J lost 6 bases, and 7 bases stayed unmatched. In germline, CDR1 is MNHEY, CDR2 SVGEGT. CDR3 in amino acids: CASSYTSGRANIQYF. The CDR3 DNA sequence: TGTGCCAGCAGTTATACTAGCGGACGGGCAAACATTCAGTACTTC.

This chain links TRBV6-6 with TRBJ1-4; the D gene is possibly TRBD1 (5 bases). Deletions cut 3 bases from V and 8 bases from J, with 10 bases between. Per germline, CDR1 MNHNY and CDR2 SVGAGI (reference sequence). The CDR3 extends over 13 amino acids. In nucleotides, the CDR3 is TGTGCCAGCAGTTATCAGGGCTGGGAAAAACTGTTTTTT. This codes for CASSYQGWEKLFF.

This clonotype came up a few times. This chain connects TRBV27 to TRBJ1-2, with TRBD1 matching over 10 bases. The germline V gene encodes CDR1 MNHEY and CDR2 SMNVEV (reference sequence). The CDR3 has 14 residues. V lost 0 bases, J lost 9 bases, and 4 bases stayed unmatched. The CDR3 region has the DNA TGTGCCAGCAGTTTATCTCGGGACAGGGGTAGCTACACCTTC. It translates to CASSLSRDRGSYTF.

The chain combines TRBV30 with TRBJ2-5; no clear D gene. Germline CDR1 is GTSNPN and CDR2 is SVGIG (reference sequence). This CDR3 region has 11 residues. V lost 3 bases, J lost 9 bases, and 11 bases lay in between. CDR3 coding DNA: TGTGCCTGGAGGAAAGGGCCCCCCCAGTACTTC. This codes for CAWRKGPPQYF.

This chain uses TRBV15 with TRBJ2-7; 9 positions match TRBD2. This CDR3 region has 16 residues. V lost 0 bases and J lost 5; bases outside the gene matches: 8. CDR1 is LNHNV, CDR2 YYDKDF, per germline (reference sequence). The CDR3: CATSRDRGTSFDEQYF. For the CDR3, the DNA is TGTGCCACCAGCAGAGATCGTGGGACTAGCTTCGACGAGCAGTACTTC.

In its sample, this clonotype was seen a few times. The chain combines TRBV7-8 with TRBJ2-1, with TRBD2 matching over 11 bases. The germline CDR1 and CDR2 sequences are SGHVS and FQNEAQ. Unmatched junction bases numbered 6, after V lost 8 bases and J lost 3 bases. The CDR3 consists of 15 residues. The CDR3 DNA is TGTGCCAGCGCCCTAGGACTAGCGGGCTACAATGAGCAGTTCTTC. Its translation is CASALGLAGYNEQFF.

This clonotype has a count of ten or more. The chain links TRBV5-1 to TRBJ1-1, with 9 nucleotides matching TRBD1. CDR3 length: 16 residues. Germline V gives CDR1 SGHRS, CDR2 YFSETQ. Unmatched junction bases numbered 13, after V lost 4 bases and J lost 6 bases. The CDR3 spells CASSALSGTGQSEAFF. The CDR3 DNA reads TGCGCCAGCAGCGCCTTGTCCGGGACAGGGCAATCTGAAGCTTTCTTT.

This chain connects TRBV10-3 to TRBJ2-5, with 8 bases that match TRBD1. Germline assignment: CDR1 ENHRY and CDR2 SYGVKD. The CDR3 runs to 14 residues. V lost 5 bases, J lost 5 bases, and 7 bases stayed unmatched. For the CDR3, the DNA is TGTGCCATCAGTCCGGGACAGGAGGCGGAGACCCAGTACTTC. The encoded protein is CAISPGQEAETQYF.

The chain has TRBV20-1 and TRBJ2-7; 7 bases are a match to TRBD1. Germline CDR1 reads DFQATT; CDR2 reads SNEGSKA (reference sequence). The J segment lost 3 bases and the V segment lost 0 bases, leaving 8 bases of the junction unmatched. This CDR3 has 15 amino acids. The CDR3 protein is CSARDGTARLYEQYF. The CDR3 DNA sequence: TGCAGTGCTAGAGACGGGACAGCTCGTCTCTACGAGCAGTACTTC.

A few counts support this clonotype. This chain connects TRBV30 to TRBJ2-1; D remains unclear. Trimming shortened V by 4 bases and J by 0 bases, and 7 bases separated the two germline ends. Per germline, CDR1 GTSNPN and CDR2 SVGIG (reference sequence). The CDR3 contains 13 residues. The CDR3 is CAWTVSSYNEQFF. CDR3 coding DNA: TGTGCCTGGACCGTGAGCTCCTACAATGAGCAGTTCTTC.

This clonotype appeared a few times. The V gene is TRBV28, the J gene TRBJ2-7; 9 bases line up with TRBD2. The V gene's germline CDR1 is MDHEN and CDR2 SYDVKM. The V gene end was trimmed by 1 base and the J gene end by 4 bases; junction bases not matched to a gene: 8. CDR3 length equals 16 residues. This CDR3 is CASSLSGAGGLYEQYF. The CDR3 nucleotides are TGTGCCAGCAGTTTATCAGGAGCGGGAGGATTGTACGAGCAGTACTTC.

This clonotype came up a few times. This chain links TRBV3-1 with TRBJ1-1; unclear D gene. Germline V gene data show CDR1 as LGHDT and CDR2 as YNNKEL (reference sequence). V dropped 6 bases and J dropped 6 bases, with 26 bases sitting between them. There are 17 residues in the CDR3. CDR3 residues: CASSPNGAISAAAEAFF. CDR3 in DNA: TGTGCCAGCAGTCCAAATGGAGCGATCAGTGCGGCGGCTGAAGCTTTCTTT.

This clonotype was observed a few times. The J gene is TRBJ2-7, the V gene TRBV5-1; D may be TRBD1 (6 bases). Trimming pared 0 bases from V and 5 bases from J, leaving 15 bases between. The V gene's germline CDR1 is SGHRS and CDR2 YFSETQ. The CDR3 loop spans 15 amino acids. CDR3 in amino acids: CASSLAWQGFDEQYF. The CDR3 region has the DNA TGCGCCAGCAGCTTGGCTTGGCAGGGGTTCGACGAGCAGTACTTC.

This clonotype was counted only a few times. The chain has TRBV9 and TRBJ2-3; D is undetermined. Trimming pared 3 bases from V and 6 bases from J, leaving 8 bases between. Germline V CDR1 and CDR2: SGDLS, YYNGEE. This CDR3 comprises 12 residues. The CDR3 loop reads CASSASRDTQYF. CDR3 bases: TGTGCCAGCAGCGCCTCCCGGGATACGCAGTATTTT.